The 17 T cell receptor beta chains below were found in one sample sequenced in a study of cytomegalovirus exposure and HLA in healthy donors. The primer mix had 60 Vbeta and 13 Jbeta primers. Sequencing used immunoSEQ multiplex PCR; TCRdb keeps in-frame clones, though not all of them. This table has some 87,000 clones, approximately 79% appearing once. Sequencing was performed on PBMCs. The origin of the receptors is a man under 40 in good health and CMV-seronegative.

The chain links TRBV6-1 to TRBJ2-2; D not certain. Germline assignment: CDR1 MNHNS and CDR2 SASEGT. Trimming shortened V by 7 bases and J by 4 bases, and 7 bases separated the two germline ends. This CDR3 is 12 amino acids long. CDR3 protein: CASNSRTGELFF. The CDR3 coding sequence is TGTGCCAGCAATTCGCGCACCGGGGAGCTGTTTTTT.

The chain joins TRBV25-1 to TRBJ1-2; 8 nucleotides agree with TRBD1. With V trimmed by 6 bases and J by 5 bases, 5 bases remained unmatched. The CDR3 sequence is 13 residues long. Germline CDR1 reads MGHDK; CDR2 reads SYGVNS. CDR3 loop: CASRADRVYGYTF. The CDR3 nucleotides are TGTGCCAGCAGGGCGGACAGGGTGTATGGCTACACCTTC.

The J gene is TRBJ2-2, the V gene TRBV6-1; D is perhaps TRBD2 (7 bases). CDR1 and CDR2 from the germline V gene are MNHNS and SASEGT. Trimming shortened V by 0 bases and J by 4 bases, and 9 bases separated the two germline ends. CDR3 size: 15 residues. In nucleotides, the CDR3 is TGTGCCAGCAGTGAAGCTGCGGGGGCCACCGGGGAGCTGTTTTTT. Its protein product is CASSEAAGATGELFF.

The V gene is TRBV28, the J gene TRBJ1-5; 7 bases line up with TRBD1. The CDR3 covers 14 residues. CDR1 and CDR2 from the germline V gene are MDHEN and SYDVKM. J lost 3 bases, V lost 7 bases, and 6 bases had no gene match. The CDR3 coding sequence is TGTGCCAGCACCCGGGACAGCATCAATCAGCCCCAGCATTTT. Translating it yields CASTRDSINQPQHF.

V and J are TRBV9 and TRBJ2-2; D gene ambiguous. This CDR3 region has 15 residues. The germline V gene has CDR1 SGDLS and CDR2 YYNGEE. V lost 0 bases and J 6 bases, leaving 12 bases between the germline ends. CDR3 nucleotide sequence: TGTGCCAGCAGCGTAGCTTTTGGCACCGCCGGGGAGCTGTTTTTT. It yields the protein CASSVAFGTAGELFF. The whole variable domain, filled in from reference TRBV9 and TRBJ2-2, reads DSGVTQTPKHLITATGQRVTLRCSPRSGDLSVYWYQQSLDQGLQFLIQYYNGEERAKGNILERFSAQQFPDLHSELNLSSLELGDSALYFCASSVAFGTAGELFFGEGSRLTVL.

The rearrangement links TRBV14 to TRBJ2-1; TRBD2 is a possible D gene (5 bases). Germline V lookup: CDR1 SGHDN, CDR2 FVKESK. The germline V and J ends were trimmed by 0 bases and 9 bases, with 9 bases remaining between them. This CDR3 is built from 13 residues. CDR3 bases: TGTGCCAGCAGCCAAGAACTAGGTAGTGAGCAGTTCTTC. It translates to CASSQELGSEQFF.

The chain couples TRBV29-1 to TRBJ2-5, with D tentatively TRBD2 (5 bases). Germline CDR1 reads SQVTM; CDR2 reads ANQGSEA. The CDR3 contains 14 residues. Trimming removed 6 bases at V and 1 base at J, with 15 bases between. The DNA of the CDR3 is TGCAGCGTCCGAGGGTACACTCTCCAAGAGACCCAGTACTTC. Residues: CSVRGYTLQETQYF.

The rearrangement links TRBV27 to TRBJ1-1; D call uncertain. Germline-derived CDR1 and CDR2 are MNHEY and SMNVEV (reference sequence). The CDR3 has 13 amino acids. Trimming stripped 2 bases from V and 4 bases from J, with 8 bases between. CDR3 amino acids: CASSLARATEAFF. DNA of the CDR3: TGTGCCAGCAGTTTAGCGAGAGCCACTGAAGCTTTCTTT.

This chain joins TRBV28 and TRBJ2-7, with 7 bases lining up with TRBD1. The CDR3 runs 15 residues. Per germline, CDR1 MDHEN and CDR2 SYDVKM. The V gene end was trimmed by 3 bases and the J gene end by 3 bases; junction bases not matched to a gene: 8. This CDR3 is CASSFSGGEGYEQYF. CDR3 DNA: TGTGCCAGCAGTTTTTCAGGGGGAGAGGGCTACGAGCAGTACTTC. The full variable domain, in which reference TRBV28 and TRBJ2-7 provide the parts outside the CDR3, is DVKVTQSSRYLVKRTGEKVFLECVQDMDHENMFWYRQDPGLGLRLIYFSYDVKMKEKGDIPEGYSVSREKKERFSLILESASTNQTSMYLCASSFSGGEGYEQYFGPGTRLTVT.

The chain joins TRBV6-1 to TRBJ1-2, with a possible D match to TRBD1 (5 bases). The ends were cut back, 3 bases at V and 0 bases at J, with 17 bases in the middle. CDR1 MNHNS and CDR2 SASEGT come from the germline V gene. The CDR3 covers 17 residues. As DNA, the CDR3 is TGTGCCAGCAGTGACGCAGGCAGGGCAGGGACTAACTATGGCTACACCTTC. Its translation: CASSDAGRAGTNYGYTF.

The rearrangement links TRBV11-3 to TRBJ2-3; no firm D call. From germline, CDR1 is SGHNT and CDR2 YENEEA. Trimming stripped 1 base from V and 5 bases from J, with 7 bases between. This CDR3 comprises 13 residues. The CDR3 loop reads CASSLGSLDTQYF. The CDR3 DNA follows: TGTGCCAGCAGCTTAGGTTCCCTAGATACGCAGTATTTT.

The rearrangement joins TRBV19 to TRBJ1-4, with D unclear. The CDR3 loop spans 14 amino acids. V gave up 3 bases and J gave up 0 bases, with 5 bases separating them. Germline CDR1 reads LNHDA; CDR2 reads SQIVND (reference sequence). The chain's CDR3 is CASSMPATNEKLFF. In DNA, the CDR3 is TGTGCCAGTAGTATGCCGGCAACTAATGAAAAACTGTTTTTT.

The chain is built from TRBV29-1 and TRBJ1-2, with unresolved D. With 1 base removed from V and 4 bases from J, the gap between germline ends came to 7 bases. Germline assignment: CDR1 SQVTM and CDR2 ANQGSEA. This CDR3 spans 12 amino acids. For the CDR3, the DNA is TGCAGCGTTGAAGCAGGACTCTATGGCTACACCTTC. Residues: CSVEAGLYGYTF.

This chain uses TRBV7-8 with TRBJ1-5; D is unresolved. Between the trimmed V and J ends, which lost 8 bases and 0 bases, there was a span of 5 bases. This CDR3 has 12 residues. CDR1 is SGHVS and CDR2 is FQNEAQ in the germline V gene. Here the CDR3 reads CASSYSNQPQHF. Written as DNA, the CDR3 is TGTGCCAGCTCGTATAGCAATCAGCCCCAGCATTTT.

The V gene is TRBV14, the J gene TRBJ2-7; D is possibly TRBD1 (6 bases). CDR3 length: 16 amino acids. Germline-derived CDR1 and CDR2 are SGHDN and FVKESK. With 0 bases removed from V and 2 bases from J, the gap between germline ends came to 14 bases. The CDR3 is CASSQDPTGPPYEQYF. CDR3 nucleotide sequence: TGTGCCAGCAGCCAAGACCCTACAGGGCCCCCCTACGAGCAGTACTTC. Filled out from reference TRBV14 and TRBJ2-7, the complete variable domain reads EAGVTQFPSHSVIEKGQTVTLRCDPISGHDNLYWYRRVMGKEIKFLLHFVKESKQDESGMPNNRFLAERTGGTYSTLKVQPAELEDSGVYFCASSQDPTGPPYEQYFGPGTRLTVT.

V is TRBV4-1 and J is TRBJ2-5, with D perhaps matching TRBD1 (6 bases). The J call is doubtful: the DNA matches TRBJ2-7 better. The CDR3 has 17 residues. Germline CDR1 and CDR2: MGHRA and YSYEKL. The CDR3 DNA reads TGCGCCAGCAGCCAAGAGGCGCCGGGACAAGTTATGTACGAGCAGTACTTC. Amino acid sequence: CASSQEAPGQVMYEQYF.

The gene calls are TRBV7-2 and TRBJ2-1; TRBD1 might be the D (6 bases). Trimming left V 5 bases short and J 10 bases short, with 24 bases between. Per germline, CDR1 SGHTA and CDR2 FQGNSA. The length of the CDR3 is 16 residues. The DNA for the CDR3 is TGTGCCAGCAGCCCGAAAGCCGGCGCCAGGGGCAGCGAGCAGTTCTTC. Residues: CASSPKAGARGSEQFF.